The clone carrying this TCR beta chain was seen a few times. Antigen unknown. A junction end diverges from the germline sequence, so it may reflect a read error. Researchers built TCR beta libraries using quantitative 5'-RACE with molecular barcodes. TCRdb processed the 5' RACE reads anew with MiXCR; each CDR3 protein has one entry. The sample consists of around 770,000 distinct CDR3 sequences, about an eighth of them appearing once. These data come from a study of CD8 T cells in ankylosing spondylitis. Study outcomes and limitations: Significant enrichment of disease-linked clones was reported in matched ankylosing spondylitis synovial fluid. Some of these motif variants have turned up before, in reports on reactive arthritis synovial fluid and blood. In ankylosing spondylitis blood, a motif of several highly homologous TCR beta variants appeared characteristic.

This CDR3 has 13 amino acids. Germline CDR1 is MNHNS and CDR2 is SASEGT. Sample: blood, either unsorted or a sorted T cell fraction (not recorded which). This receptor was taken from a male donor with ankylosing spondylitis. This rearrangement joins TRBV6-1 to TRBJ1-5; D not resolved. The DNA for the CDR3 is TGTGCCAGCAGTGTAGACAAGAATCGGCCCCAGCATTTT. As protein: CASSVDKNRPQHF.